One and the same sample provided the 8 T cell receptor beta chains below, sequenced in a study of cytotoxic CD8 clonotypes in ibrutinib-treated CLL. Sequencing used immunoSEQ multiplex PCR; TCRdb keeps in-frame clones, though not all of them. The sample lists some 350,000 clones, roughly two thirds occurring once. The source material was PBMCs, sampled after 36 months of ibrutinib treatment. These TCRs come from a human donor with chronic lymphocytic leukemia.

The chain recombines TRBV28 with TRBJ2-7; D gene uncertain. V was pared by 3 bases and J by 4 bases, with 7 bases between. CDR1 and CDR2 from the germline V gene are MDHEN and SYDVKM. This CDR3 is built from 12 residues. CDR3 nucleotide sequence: TGTGCCAGCAGTTTTCGTCCATACGAGCAGTACTTC. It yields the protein CASSFRPYEQYF.

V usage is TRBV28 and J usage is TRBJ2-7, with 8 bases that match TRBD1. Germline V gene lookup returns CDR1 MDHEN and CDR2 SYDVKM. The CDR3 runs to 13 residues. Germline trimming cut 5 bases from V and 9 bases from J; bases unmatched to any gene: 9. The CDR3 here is CASSPPGGLRQYF. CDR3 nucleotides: TGTGCCAGCAGTCCGCCAGGGGGCTTAAGGCAGTACTTC. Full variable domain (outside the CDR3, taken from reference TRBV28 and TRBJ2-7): DVKVTQSSRYLVKRTGEKVFLECVQDMDHENMFWYRQDPGLGLRLIYFSYDVKMKEKGDIPEGYSVSREKKERFSLILESASTNQTSMYLCASSPPGGLRQYFGPGTRLTVT.

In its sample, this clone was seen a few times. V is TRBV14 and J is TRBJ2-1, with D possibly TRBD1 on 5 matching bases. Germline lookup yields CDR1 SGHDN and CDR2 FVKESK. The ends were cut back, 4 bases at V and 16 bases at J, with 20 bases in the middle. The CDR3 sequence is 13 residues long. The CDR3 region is CASSPHRVGREFF. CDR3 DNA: TGTGCCAGCAGCCCCCACCGGGTCGGCAGGGAATTCTTC.

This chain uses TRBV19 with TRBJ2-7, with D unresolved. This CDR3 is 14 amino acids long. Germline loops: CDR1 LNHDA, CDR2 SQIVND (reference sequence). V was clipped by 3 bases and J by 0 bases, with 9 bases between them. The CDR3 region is CASSIGVGSYEQYF. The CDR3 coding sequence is TGTGCCAGTAGTATCGGCGTCGGCTCCTACGAGCAGTACTTC. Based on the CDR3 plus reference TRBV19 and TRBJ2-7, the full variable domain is DGGITQSPKYLFRKEGQNVTLSCEQNLNHDAMYWYRQDPGQGLRLIYYSQIVNDFQKGDIAEGYSVSREKKESFPLTVTSAQKNPTAFYLCASSIGVGSYEQYFGPGTRLTVT.

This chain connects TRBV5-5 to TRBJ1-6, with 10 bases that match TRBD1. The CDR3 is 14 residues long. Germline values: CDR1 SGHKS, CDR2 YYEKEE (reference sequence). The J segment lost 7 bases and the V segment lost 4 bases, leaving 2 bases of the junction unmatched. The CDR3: CASSPTGGNSPLHF. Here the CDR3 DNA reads TGTGCCAGCAGCCCGACAGGGGGCAATTCACCCCTCCACTTT.

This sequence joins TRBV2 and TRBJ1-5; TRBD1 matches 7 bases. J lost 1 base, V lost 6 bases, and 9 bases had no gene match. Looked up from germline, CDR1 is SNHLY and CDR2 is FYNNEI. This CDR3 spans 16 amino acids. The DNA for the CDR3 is TGTGCCAGCAGCAGAACAGGGGTTTTAAGCAATCAGCCCCAGCATTTT. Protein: CASSRTGVLSNQPQHF.

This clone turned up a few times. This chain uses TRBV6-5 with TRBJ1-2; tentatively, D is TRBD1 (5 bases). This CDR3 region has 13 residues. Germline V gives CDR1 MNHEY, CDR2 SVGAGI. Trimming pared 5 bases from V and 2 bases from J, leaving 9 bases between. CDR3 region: CASSRGANYGYTF. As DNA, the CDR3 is TGTGCCAGCAGTCGCGGGGCAAACTATGGCTACACCTTC.

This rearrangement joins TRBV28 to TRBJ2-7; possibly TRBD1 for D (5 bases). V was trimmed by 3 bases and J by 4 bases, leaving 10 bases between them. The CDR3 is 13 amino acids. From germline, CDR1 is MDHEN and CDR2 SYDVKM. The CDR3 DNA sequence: TGTGCCAGCAGTTTTCCCAGGGTGTACGAGCAGTACTTC. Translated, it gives CASSFPRVYEQYF.